Following are 10 T cell receptor beta chains from one sample sequenced in a study of CD8 T cells in Susac syndrome. Random hexamers served to reverse transcribe roughly 0.5 to 1 ug RNA. TCRdb reprocessed the immunoSEQ multiplex PCR reads via MiXCR and lists one record per CDR3 protein. The data hold about 75,000 distinct CDR3 sequences, with 94% observed a single time. Sequences were obtained from CD8+ T cells from PBMCs. The receptors derive from a human donor with Susac syndrome.

This chain links TRBV15 with TRBJ1-1, with D unresolved. CDR1 and CDR2 from the germline V gene are LNHNV and YYDKDF (reference sequence). The CDR3 loop spans 15 amino acids. V was shortened by 0 bases and J by 1 base, with 9 bases between the two germline ends. The DNA for the CDR3 is TGTGCCACCAGCAGAGATTCAGGAAGGAACACTGAAGCTTTCTTT. Translating it yields CATSRDSGRNTEAFF.

V and J are TRBV4-2 and TRBJ2-2; TRBD1 agrees at 9 bases. CDR1 is LGHNA, CDR2 YNFKEQ, per germline. The trim removed 1 base at V and 6 bases at J, leaving 0 bases unmatched. CDR3 length: 14 residues. Here the CDR3 DNA reads TGTGCCAGCAGCCAAGGACAGGGGGCCGGGGAGCTGTTTTTT. Encoded protein: CASSQGQGAGELFF.

This chain joins TRBV20-1 and TRBJ2-5, with D maybe TRBD2 (5 bases). V was shortened by 1 base and J by 1 base, with 10 bases between the two germline ends. The CDR3 contains 14 residues. Germline lookup yields CDR1 DFQATT and CDR2 SNEGSKA (reference sequence). CDR3 amino acids: CSARGTGIQETQYF. DNA for the CDR3: TGCAGTGCTAGAGGAACCGGGATCCAAGAGACCCAGTACTTC.

The chain carries TRBV7-6 and TRBJ2-1; D gene ambiguous. Germline CDR1 SGHVS, CDR2 FNYEAQ. CDR3 size: 15 residues. V shed 5 bases and J shed 0 bases, with 11 bases lying between them. CDR3 sequence: CASSPTFSSYNEQFF. The CDR3 region has the DNA TGTGCCAGCAGCCCCACTTTCAGCTCCTACAATGAGCAGTTCTTC.

The V call is TRBV29-1, the J call TRBJ2-7; tentative D call: TRBD1 (7 bases). CDR3 length equals 13 residues. Looked up from germline, CDR1 is SQVTM and CDR2 is ANQGSEA. The V end was cut by 6 bases, the J end by 4 bases, with 16 bases between. Written as DNA, the CDR3 is TGCAGCGTATACACAGGGGCGGGATACGAGCAGTACTTC. Amino acids: CSVYTGAGYEQYF.

V is TRBV20-1 and J is TRBJ1-2, with D uncertain. Deletions cut 0 bases from V and 2 bases from J, with 7 bases between. Germline CDR1 and CDR2: DFQATT and SNEGSKA (reference sequence). CDR3 size: 13 residues. CDR3 sequence reads: CSAREGSNYGYTF. The CDR3 DNA sequence: TGCAGTGCTAGAGAAGGCTCGAACTATGGCTACACCTTC.

The rearrangement joins TRBV7-9 to TRBJ2-7; D might be TRBD2 (5 bases). The V gene's germline CDR1 is SEHNR and CDR2 FQNEAQ (reference sequence). Trimming pared 3 bases from V and 7 bases from J, leaving 7 bases between. The CDR3 is 11 residues long. The CDR3 DNA sequence: TGTGCCAGCAGCTTCGGGAAGGAGCAGTACTTC. The encoded protein is CASSFGKEQYF.

The chain has TRBV9 and TRBJ1-1; TRBD1 is a possible D gene (5 bases). V was clipped by 4 bases and J by 1 base, with 14 bases between them. CDR3 length: 15 residues. The germline gives CDR1 SGDLS, CDR2 YYNGEE. This CDR3 reads CASSRGAEPNTEAFF. The CDR3 DNA is TGTGCCAGCAGCCGTGGGGCGGAACCGAACACTGAAGCTTTCTTT.

The chain uses TRBV9 and TRBJ2-1; TRBD2 aligns across 10 bases. This CDR3 region has 17 residues. The ends lost 0 bases at V and 8 bases at J; junction bases unmatched: 11. Germline loops: CDR1 SGDLS, CDR2 YYNGEE. CDR3 coding DNA: TGTGCCAGCAGCGTAGAGGTAGCGGGGGGCCGGGGATATGAGCAGTTCTTC. It encodes CASSVEVAGGRGYEQFF.

This clonotype was observed once. At one end, the junction sequence differs from germline, possibly due to a read error. The CDR3 spells CSARDRGSNHPQHF. The CDR3 bases are TGCAGTGCAAGGGACAGGGGGAGCAATCACCCCCAGCATTTT. The chain combines TRBV20-1 with TRBJ1-5; 11 bases line up with TRBD1. CDR3 size: 14 residues. Germline V gene data show CDR1 as DFQATT and CDR2 as SNEGSKA (reference sequence).